This note documents a single T cell receptor (beta chain) sequence. Researchers took RNA transcripts and amplified the TCR beta CDR3 regions from them. A set of HTBI primers served as the primers for a first-round RT-PCR of the TCR CDR3. TCRdb reanalysed the multiplex PCR reads using MiXCR and keeps one entry per CDR3 protein. Of roughly 740,000 distinct CDR3 sequences listed, roughly 17% are singletons. These data are taken from a study of T cells in Graves' hyperthyroidism and ophthalmopathy. The sample comprised blood. This TCR was recovered from a man younger than 35 with Graves' hyperthyroidism.

The CDR3 reads CASSLSLAETDTQYF. The CDR3 nucleotides read TGTGCCAGCAGCTTAAGCCTAGCGGAAACAGATACGCAGTATTTT. The rearrangement joins TRBV7-2 to TRBJ2-3; 7 bases agree with TRBD2. CDR1 is SGHTA and CDR2 is FQGNSA in the germline V gene. The trim removed 2 bases at V and 3 bases at J, leaving 5 bases unmatched. The CDR3 sequence is 15 residues long.